These 10 T cell receptor delta chains were all obtained from the same sample, sequenced in a study of Vδ1+ human thymocytes. No antigens are known for them. General study results and limits: Thymic TRG and TRD repertoires appeared highly polyclonal, with Gaussian CDR3 length distributions.

Extracted RNA was reverse transcribed into cDNA. Multiplex PCR used pooled V-gene forward primers and a constant-region reverse primer to amplify CDR3s. TCRdb reran clone calling via CATT on the multiplex PCR reads. The sample carries some 23,000 delta-chain clones, 25% to 30% recorded once. The source material was Vdelta1+ gamma-delta thymocytes from the thymus. Subset meaning: FACS-sorted CD3+ TCRalphabeta- TCRVdelta1+ TCRVdelta2- thymocytes. Source of these receptors: a boy in the first two years of life who had congenital heart surgery.

This clone was counted a few times. The gene calls are TRDV1 and TRDJ1, with a possible D match to TRDD2 (6 bases). Germline values: CDR1 TSWWSYY, CDR2 QGS. This CDR3 is built from 18 residues. V lost 1 base and J lost 3, with 21 bases in between. The CDR3 loop reads CALGEQSYPFGVSDKLIF. CDR3 bases: TGTGCTCTTGGGGAACAGTCCTACCCCTTTGGTGTGTCCGATAAACTCATCTTT.

This clone was found many times. The chain links TRDV1 to TRDJ1, with no clear D. Germline-derived CDR1 and CDR2 are TSWWSYY and QGS. The CDR3 is made up of 14 amino acids. V was clipped by 2 bases and J by 3 bases, with 10 bases between them. The CDR3 sequence: CALGEGPQPDKLIF. The CDR3 coding sequence is TGTGCTCTTGGGGAAGGGCCGCAGCCCGATAAACTCATCTTT.

Concerning this clone: Given a much more abundant clone one base away, this may be a read error. The chain uses TRDV1 and TRDJ1, with a tentative D call TRDD3 (5 bases). CDR1 is TSWWSYY and CDR2 is QGS in the germline V gene. V lost 8 bases, J lost 4 bases, and 8 bases lay in between. The CDR3 is made up of 11 amino acids. CDR3 DNA: TGTGCTCTTAATACGGGCGATAAACTCATCTTT. Encoded protein: CALNTGDKLIF.

This clone was counted between two and nine times. This chain connects TRDV1 to TRDJ1, with 13 bases identical to TRDD3. The V and J ends lost 4 bases and 1 base, in that order; junction bases with no gene match: 24. The CDR3 sequence is 23 residues long. CDR1 TSWWSYY and CDR2 QGS come from the germline V gene. This CDR3 is CALGGPFFQIMYWGIRSTDKLIF. As DNA, the CDR3 is TGTGCTCTTGGGGGGCCCTTCTTTCAAATTATGTACTGGGGGATACGTAGCACCGATAAACTCATCTTT.

On this clone: This may stem from a read error, because a much larger clone lies one nucleotide away. This chain connects TRDV1 to TRDJ1; 11 bases agree with TRDD3. The CDR3 loop spans 18 amino acids. The V segment lost 6 bases and the J segment 4 bases; nucleotides outside the gene matches: 16. In germline, CDR1 is TSWWSYY, CDR2 QGS. In nucleotides, the CDR3 is TGTGCTCTTGGCCATCATCCCTTACTGGGGGATAACTTCGATAAACTCATCTTT. This encodes CALGHHPLLGDNFDKLIF.

Comment on this clone: A single base separates this from a much larger clone, so it may be a read error. The V and J genes are TRDV1 and TRDJ1, with 7 positions matching TRDD3. This CDR3 comprises 18 residues. CDR1 TSWWSYY and CDR2 QGS come from the germline V gene. CDR3 amino acids: CALGEYPQVWGYTDRLIF. CDR3 nucleotides: TGTGCTCTTGGGGAATATCCCCAGGTCTGGGGGTACACCGATAGACTCATCTTT.

V is TRDV1 and J is TRDJ1; 10 bases fit TRDD3. The CDR3 has 16 amino acids. Germline V CDR1 and CDR2: TSWWSYY, QGS. J was trimmed by 3 bases and V by 1 base; bases with no gene match: 5. The CDR3 is CALGERVGDTADKLIF. Written as DNA, the CDR3 is TGTGCTCTTGGGGAACGGGTGGGGGATACAGCCGATAAACTCATCTTT.

This clone was observed a handful of times. The chain is built from TRDV1 and TRDJ1; TRDD2 matches at 8 bases. This CDR3 is built from 20 residues. With 5 bases clipped from V and 0 bases from J, the junction kept 20 bases outside the gene matches. The germline V gene encodes CDR1 TSWWSYY and CDR2 QGS. CDR3 DNA: TGTGCTCTTGGGTACTTCCTACCGCCGGGGGTTACGAGGTACACCGATAAACTCATCTTT. Its protein product is CALGYFLPPGVTRYTDKLIF.

This chain uses TRDV1 with TRDJ1; the match to TRDD3 covers 13 bases. The germline V gene encodes CDR1 TSWWSYY and CDR2 QGS. With 2 bases clipped from V and 1 base from J, the junction kept 16 bases outside the gene matches. There are 21 residues in the CDR3. The CDR3 DNA reads TGTGCTCTTGGGGAAATCTTTCGTCGGGCGAACTGGGGGATACGCACCGATAAACTCATCTTT. Translation gives CALGEIFRRANWGIRTDKLIF.

This chain links TRDV1 with TRDJ2, with 9 bases that match TRDD3. V lost 1 base to trimming and J lost 1 base; unmatched junction nucleotides: 4. Germline values: CDR1 TSWWSYY, CDR2 QGS. The CDR3 is 17 amino acids. The CDR3: CALGERVGDNLTAQLFF. The DNA of the CDR3 is TGTGCTCTTGGGGAACGGGTGGGGGATAATTTGACAGCACAACTCTTCTTT.